In this sample, the clone carrying this TCR beta chain turned up a few times. Its target is not known. This entry comes from a study of a mutant IDH1 vaccine in newly diagnosed glioma. Study as a whole: Vaccination began 4-6 weeks post radiotherapy alone, or with temozolomide cycles. Treated patients, averaging 40.4 years, were 62.5% male and around 40% female. It was radiotherapy, temozolomide, or both that patients received previously, with most receiving both.

Time point reported: week 11, during vaccination. One vaccine dose held 300 ug of mutant IDH1 20-mer peptide and came with topical imiquimod. Tumors from donors were new WHO grade 3 or 4 IDH1-mutant astrocytomas with ATRX loss. Measured with immunoSEQ multiplex PCR; TCRdb has only the in-frame clones, and not every one. Among roughly 130,000 clones listed, roughly 75% were seen once. Germline CDR1 reads ENHRY; CDR2 reads SYGVKD. There are 13 residues in the CDR3. The V segment lost 3 bases and the J segment 8 bases; nucleotides outside the gene matches: 3. The specimen comprised PBMCs, sampled from a glioma patient whose treatment included an IDH1 peptide vaccine. This TCR was sampled from a man aged 35 to 55 with glioma. The chain has TRBV10-3 and TRBJ1-4; 7 nucleotides agree with TRBD1. This CDR3 reads CAISDRGGEKLFF. The CDR3 DNA follows: TGTGCCATCAGTGATAGAGGGGGCGAAAAACTGTTTTTT.